This entry is about one TCR beta chain. What it binds is unknown. Around 30,000 T cell genomes (about 0.3 ug DNA) went into each PBMC replicate. Produced via immunoSEQ multiplex PCR; TCRdb's table is partial and in-frame only. Of more than 450,000 clones in the sample, roughly 78% are singletons; the top ten hold 10% to 15%. Germline V CDR1 and CDR2: SGHTA, FQGNSA. V was trimmed by 1 base and J by 0 bases, leaving 13 bases between them. The CDR3 covers 16 residues. These data originate in a study of shared clonotypes between healthy human individuals. General observations from the study: Having only a few donors restricted how much genetic and exposure-history diversity was captured.

Every one of the donors was a Caucasian adult that lived in Nashville, Tennessee. The gene calls are TRBV7-2 and TRBJ2-7; D is tentatively TRBD1 or TRBD2 (6 bases each). Input material: PBMCs. The receptor comes from a middle-aged woman in good health. Some clones in this sample may be carry-over from other donors' samples. CDR3 DNA sequence: TGTGCCAGCAGCTTAGAGGGGGGCCCGAGCTCCTACGAGCAGTACTTC. Amino acids: CASSLEGGPSSYEQYF.